The present entry profiles one T cell receptor beta chain with its context. Its cognate antigen is unknown. This CDR3 is 12 amino acids long. The germline gives CDR1 GTSNPN, CDR2 SVGIG (reference sequence). As for the cDNA, it was generated by 5'RACE with 10-nucleotide random UMIs. TCRdb itself ran the 5' RACE reads through MiXCR, one entry per CDR3 protein. The sample shows around 79,000 distinct CDR3 sequences, around 14% of them seen only once. The data are from a study of neurological immune-mediated disorders. Regarding the study as a whole: CDR3 amino acid sequences of expanded clones were not shared across subjects, a result suggesting private repertoires in all groups.

It was from 2 million PBMCs stored at -80 C that the unsorted libraries were obtained. Sequenced: PBMCs. The receptor was isolated from a woman aged 45-60 years in good health. The chain has TRBV30 and TRBJ2-7, with 11 positions matching TRBD1. CDR3 region: CASWTGGHEQYF. The CDR3 DNA sequence: TGTGCTTCCTGGACAGGGGGCCACGAGCAGTACTTC.